The present T cell receptor (beta chain) was sequenced within a study of CD8+CD57+ T cells in acquired aplastic anemia. The template for TCR beta VDJ and CDR3 sequence profiling was genomic DNA. One entry per CDR3 protein, called by TCRdb with MiXCR from the reads. The data show 200,000 or so distinct CDR3 sequences, more than 45% seen once. Flow cytometry had shown expanded CD8+CD57+ cells in the patients chosen for sequencing. There was no therapy given to any patient before the blood sampling took place. This clonotype was found once. This CDR3 comprises 13 residues. V lost 6 bases, J lost 3 bases, and 2 bases stayed unmatched. Germline V gene data show CDR1 as SNHLY and CDR2 as FYNNEI.

The receptor was derived from a human donor with aplastic anemia. Sequencing was done on a sample of sorted CD4+, CD8+, or CD8+CD57+ T cells (not recorded which) from PBMCs. V and J are TRBV2 and TRBJ2-7, with TRBD2 matching 10 bases. In DNA form, the CDR3 reads TGTGCCAGCAGGACTAGCGGGCACTACGAGCAGTACTTC. This translates into CASRTSGHYEQYF. Based on the CDR3 plus reference TRBV2 and TRBJ2-7, the full variable domain is EPEVTQTPSHQVTQMGQEVILRCVPISNHLYFYWYRQILGQKVEFLVSFYNNEISEKSEIFDDQFSVERPDGSNFTLKIRSTKLEDSAMYFCASRTSGHYEQYFGPGTRLTVT.